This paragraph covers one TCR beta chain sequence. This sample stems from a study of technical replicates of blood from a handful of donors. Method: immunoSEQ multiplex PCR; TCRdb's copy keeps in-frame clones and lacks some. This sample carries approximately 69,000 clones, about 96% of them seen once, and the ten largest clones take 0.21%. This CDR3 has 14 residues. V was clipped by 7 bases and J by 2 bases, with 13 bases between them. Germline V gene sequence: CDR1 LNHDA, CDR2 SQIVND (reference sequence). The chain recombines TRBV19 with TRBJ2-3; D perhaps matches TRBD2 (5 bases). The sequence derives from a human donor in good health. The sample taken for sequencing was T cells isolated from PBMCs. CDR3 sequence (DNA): TGTGCCAGTATCCCGGGATGGGACACAGATACGCAGTATTTT. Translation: CASIPGWDTDTQYF.